The present TCR beta chain was sequenced within a study of blood T cell repertoires in COVID-19 (TCRdb year 2020). In terms of the full investigation: Collaborator samples came from the United States, Italy and Spain and covered acute and convalescent phases of COVID-19. The material from the prospective study consisted of cDNA or gDNA derived from T cells, B-cell-depleted T cells, or PBMCs. The samples were drawn from the first 160 participants of the ongoing ImmuneRACE study and from under 1,500 subjects provided by 6 global collaborators. A freely available public database, intended as a resource for researchers studying the immune response to SARS-CoV-2, is where the repertoires were released. Where available, HLA class I and class II types were taken from metadata supplied by the sample provider and were not determined by assay-based typing. A de-identified subject ID, COVID-19 status, age in years and sex were almost always included in the sample metadata. Subjects who had been exposed to COVID-19, were actively infected with it, or had recovered from it provided the deeply sampled blood TCRbeta repertoires that made up the dataset.

What the study reported, not specific to this receptor: Clinical and demographic metadata were provided uncurated, with the amount varying by source and participant.

With respect to this clone: Its recognized antigen is unknown. Base quality data are lacking; no much larger clone is found one base away.

TCRbeta CDR3 regions were amplified from genomic DNA using the immunoSEQ Assay, a bias-controlled multiplex PCR. As for the authors' bioinformatics: Within the assay, amplification of reference gene primers was used to estimate how many nucleated cells each sample contained. Sequence reads were collapsed and filtered to measure the absolute abundance of every unique TCRbeta CDR3 rearrangement. For each sample, productive Simpson clonality was calculated as the square root of Simpson's diversity index across productive rearrangements. The clones in this table, taken by TCRdb from immuneACCESS, are in-frame only. Not every clone is retained; where verified, under half of the shortfall comes from an unresolved V gene, and the cause of the rest is unknown. V and J calls and clone size are as listed in that table; D and trimming were resolved from the DNA. The sample table shows 250,000 to 300,000 clones, and over 75% are seen once. The ten largest clones add up to 4.5% to 6% of the sample.

From the cysteine through the phenylalanine, the CDR3 covers 17 amino acids. The DNA shown is the 51-base CDR3, in frame from base 1. Trimming takes 0 bases from V and 0 bases from J, and the germline ends sit 14 bases apart. The germline V gene (reference sequence) specifies LGHDT as CDR1 and YNNKEL as CDR2. Each collaborating institution followed its own protocols to collect whole blood in K2EDTA tubes. Collaborator samples were shipped for TCRbeta analysis as frozen whole blood, isolated PBMCs, or DNA extracted from either sample type. This TCR was recovered from a man in his forties or fifties with active or convalescent COVID-19. The sequencing input was peripheral blood. Recombination joined TRBV3-1 (or the pseudogene TRBV3-2) with TRBJ1-1; the D segment cannot be called with confidence. The DNA reads TGTGCCAGCAGCCAAGATCCAGGATACATAGTGAACACTGAAGCTTTCTTT. This encodes CASSQDPGYIVNTEAFF.